A single sample gave rise to the 30 T cell receptor beta chains below, sequenced in a study of T-cell reconstitution after alpha-beta-depleted transplantation in children. Using unique molecular identifiers, the investigators prepared the TCRbeta library. Each CDR3 protein gets one entry after TCRdb re-called the PCR reads with MiXCR. The sample lists around 370,000 distinct CDR3 sequences; 10% were seen once. The material was PBMCs from the stem cell graft donor, obtained from the stem cell graft. The receptors derive from a human donor who donated a stem cell graft to a child with acute lymphoblastic leukemia.

In its sample, this clonotype was seen many times. One junction end does not reproduce the germline sequence, and a read error may be involved. The chain joins TRBV12-3 or TRBV12-4 to TRBJ1-1; the D gene is possibly TRBD1 (5 bases). This CDR3 contains 12 residues. The CDR3 DNA reads TGTGCCAGCAGTTCCCGGGGGACTCTCTTCTCTTTT. This codes for CASSSRGTLFSF.

This clonotype was picked up a small number of times. The genes are TRBV4-1 and TRBJ2-2, with 13 bases fitting TRBD2. The CDR3 is 16 amino acids. Per germline, CDR1 MGHRA and CDR2 YSYEKL. Germline trimming cut 6 bases from V and 4 bases from J; bases unmatched to any gene: 5. CDR3 coding DNA: TGCGCCAGCAGACTAGCGGGAGGGCCTGGCACCGGGGAGCTGTTTTTT. As protein: CASRLAGGPGTGELFF.

The sample holds a few counts of this clonotype. This rearrangement joins TRBV20-1 to TRBJ2-2; 7 bases agree with TRBD2. Germline assignment: CDR1 DFQATT and CDR2 SNEGSKA (reference sequence). The trim removed 3 bases at V and 1 base at J, leaving 5 bases unmatched. The CDR3 extends over 15 amino acids. CDR3: CSASRASGNTGELFF. The DNA for the CDR3 is TGCAGTGCTAGTCGGGCTAGCGGGAACACCGGGGAGCTGTTTTTT.

This clonotype has a count of ten or more. J is TRBJ2-7 and V is TRBV20-1; 11 bases map to TRBD2. Per germline, CDR1 DFQATT and CDR2 SNEGSKA (reference sequence). V gave up 6 bases and J gave up 0 bases; unmatched junction bases: 1. CDR3 size: 13 residues. The CDR3: CSATSGISYEQYF. The CDR3 coding sequence is TGCAGTGCGACTAGCGGGATCTCCTACGAGCAGTACTTC.

The gene calls are TRBV11-2 and TRBJ1-2; 7 bases fit TRBD1. The germline gives CDR1 SGHAT, CDR2 FQNNGV. V was pared by 5 bases and J by 2 bases, with 8 bases of the junction left unmatched. This CDR3 has 15 residues. CDR3 sequence: CASSPDPTGNYGYTF. In DNA, the CDR3 is TGTGCCAGCAGCCCCGACCCGACAGGGAACTATGGCTACACCTTC.

The chain recombines TRBV11-1 with TRBJ2-7; 7 positions agree with TRBD2. Per the germline V gene, CDR1 is SGHAT and CDR2 is FQDESV (reference sequence). V shed 1 base and J 0 bases; nucleotides not matched to a gene: 18. The CDR3 extends over 20 amino acids. CDR3 amino acids: CASSLVVRPTSALNSYEQYF. The CDR3 DNA follows: TGTGCCAGCAGCTTAGTAGTGCGGCCAACTAGCGCCCTAAACTCCTACGAGCAGTACTTC.

This clonotype turned up a few times. V and J are TRBV5-6 and TRBJ1-2; D is perhaps TRBD1 (5 bases). CDR1 and CDR2 from the germline V gene are SGHDT and YYEEEE. The CDR3 is 16 residues long. V shed 2 bases and J shed 5 bases, with 19 bases lying between them. CDR3 DNA: TGTGCCAGCAGCTTTGGAGTGACGGCCTGGGGGTATGGCTACACCTTC. It codes for CASSFGVTAWGYGYTF.

This chain joins TRBV25-1 and TRBJ2-1, with D tentatively TRBD1 or TRBD2 (5 bases each). The germline V gene has CDR1 MGHDK and CDR2 SYGVNS. CDR3 length: 16 residues. V was trimmed by 2 bases and J by 3 bases, leaving 14 bases between them. This chain's CDR3 is CASSEVGTLHYNEQFF. The DNA of the CDR3 is TGTGCCAGCAGTGAAGTTGGGACCCTACACTACAATGAGCAGTTCTTC. The entire variable domain, with the rest obtained from reference TRBV25-1 and TRBJ2-1, is as follows: EADIYQTPRYLVIGTGKKITLECSQTMGHDKMYWYQQDPGMELHLIHYSYGVNSTEKGDLSSESTVSRIRTEHFPLTLESARPSHTSQYLCASSEVGTLHYNEQFFGPGTRLTVL.

The chain employs TRBV28 and TRBJ2-7, with D possibly being TRBD2 (5 bases). Deletions cut 6 bases from V and 5 bases from J, with 17 bases between. From germline, CDR1 is MDHEN and CDR2 SYDVKM. The CDR3 totals 14 residues. CDR3: CASRPTGVEHEQYF. DNA of the CDR3: TGTGCCAGCAGACCTACCGGGGTCGAGCACGAGCAGTACTTC.

The chain joins TRBV12-3 or TRBV12-4 to TRBJ2-7; D is unresolved. The CDR3 is 14 amino acids. Trimming removed 3 bases at V and 5 bases at J, with 14 bases between. CDR3 bases: TGTGCCAGCAGTTTCAAGGGTAATCGAAACGAGCAGTACTTC. It specifies CASSFKGNRNEQYF.

The chain links TRBV10-3 to TRBJ1-1; D gene unclear. Germline V CDR1 and CDR2: ENHRY, SYGVKD. The CDR3 extends over 13 amino acids. Trimming left V 8 bases short and J 4 bases short, with 14 bases between. As DNA, the CDR3 is TGTGCCATCCTGAGGGAGGCCGGCACTGAAGCTTTCTTT. It encodes CAILREAGTEAFF.

This clonotype appeared a few times. The chain combines TRBV20-1 with TRBJ2-1; 14 bases agree with TRBD2. The CDR3 loop spans 16 amino acids. With V trimmed by 4 bases and J by 7 bases, 9 bases remained unmatched. Germline CDR1 and CDR2: DFQATT and SNEGSKA (reference sequence). CDR3 DNA sequence: TGCAGTGCTACCTCCGGGACTAGCGGGAGTAGTAATGAGCAGTTCTTC. Amino acid sequence: CSATSGTSGSSNEQFF.

This chain connects TRBV12-3 or TRBV12-4 to TRBJ1-1; D perhaps matches TRBD1 (6 bases). Trimming removed 6 bases at V and 4 bases at J, with 15 bases between. The CDR3 consists of 14 residues. CDR3 DNA sequence: TGTGCCAGCAGGGTTACAGGGAGGGCCACTGAAGCTTTCTTT. Its protein is CASRVTGRATEAFF.

This clonotype turned up a few times. The rearrangement uses TRBV12-3 or TRBV12-4 and TRBJ2-2; a weak D match, TRBD2 (5 bases). There are 14 residues in the CDR3. Trimming removed 6 bases at V and 7 bases at J, with 15 bases between. The CDR3 protein is CASSQRSWDGELFF. The DNA of the CDR3 is TGTGCCAGCAGCCAGCGGTCTTGGGACGGGGAGCTGTTTTTT.

This clonotype was seen a handful of times. This sequence joins TRBV6-5 and TRBJ1-2; 8 bases are a match to TRBD1. This CDR3 is built from 15 residues. Trimming at V came to 0 bases and at J to 5 bases, leaving 5 bases not matched to a gene. Germline values: CDR1 MNHEY, CDR2 SVGAGI. CDR3 region: CASSYSGQAIYGYTF. In DNA form, the CDR3 reads TGTGCCAGCAGTTACTCGGGACAGGCGATTTATGGCTACACCTTC.

The gene calls are TRBV7-3 and TRBJ2-1; 12 bases agree with TRBD2. Germline CDR1 SGHTA, CDR2 FQGTGA. Germline trimming cut 4 bases from V and 13 bases from J; bases unmatched to any gene: 14. The CDR3 has 16 amino acids. DNA of the CDR3: TGTGCCAGCAGCTCAGGCCCGGGACTAGCGGGCTCTCAACAGTTCTTC. It encodes CASSSGPGLAGSQQFF.

The chain employs TRBV6-2 or TRBV6-3 and TRBJ2-5; possibly TRBD2 for D (5 bases). This CDR3 region has 15 residues. V was pared by 2 bases and J by 1 base, with 11 bases between. Germline V gene sequence: CDR1 MNHEY, CDR2 SVGEGT. CDR3: CASSYGRGLQETQYF. In nucleotides, the CDR3 is TGTGCCAGCAGTTACGGTCGGGGTCTCCAAGAGACCCAGTACTTC.

V is TRBV29-1 and J is TRBJ2-7; TRBD2 matches at 8 bases. This CDR3 region has 16 residues. CDR1 and CDR2 from the germline V gene are SQVTM and ANQGSEA. J lost 2 bases, V lost 4 bases, and 13 bases had no gene match. CDR3 protein: CSVAASGGRGAYEQYF. In DNA, the CDR3 is TGCAGCGTTGCAGCTTCGGGGGGGCGCGGTGCCTACGAGCAGTACTTC.

The chain joins TRBV20-1 to TRBJ2-1; possibly TRBD1 for D (7 bases). V lost 0 bases and J 1 base, leaving 10 bases between the germline ends. CDR1 is DFQATT and CDR2 is SNEGSKA in the germline V gene (reference sequence). The CDR3 loop spans 15 amino acids. Here the CDR3 reads CSARDPGGSYNEQFF. The CDR3 coding sequence is TGCAGTGCTAGAGATCCAGGGGGGTCCTACAATGAGCAGTTCTTC.

The rearrangement joins TRBV7-9 to TRBJ2-2; D not resolved. From germline, CDR1 is SEHNR and CDR2 FQNEAQ (reference sequence). Deletions cut 2 bases from V and 6 bases from J, with 10 bases between. The CDR3 loop spans 14 amino acids. The CDR3 DNA is TGTGCCAGCAGCTTACACGCAAGAGCCGGGGAGCTGTTTTTT. Translation gives CASSLHARAGELFF.

The chain links TRBV4-1 to TRBJ1-4; a possible D gene is TRBD1 (5 bases). V lost 0 bases and J lost 10, with 6 bases in between. This CDR3 has 12 residues. Germline V gene lookup returns CDR1 MGHRA and CDR2 YSYEKL. The CDR3 coding sequence is TGCGCCAGCAGCCAAGAAGGGGCAAAACTGTTTTTT. Translated, it gives CASSQEGAKLFF.

This clonotype was recorded a few times. The chain combines TRBV20-1 with TRBJ2-1, with TRBD2 identical over 15 bases. With 5 bases clipped from V and 7 bases from J, the junction kept 6 bases outside the gene matches. The CDR3 sequence is 15 residues long. Germline assignment: CDR1 DFQATT and CDR2 SNEGSKA (reference sequence). Here the CDR3 reads CSAAVGLAGGNEQFF. In nucleotides, the CDR3 is TGCAGTGCTGCGGTCGGACTAGCGGGAGGGAATGAGCAGTTCTTC.

This clonotype was observed many times. CDR3 amino acids: CASSTAGHQYF. CDR3 DNA sequence: TGCGCCAGCAGTACAGCGGGACACCAGTATTTT. The rearrangement uses TRBV4-1 and TRBJ2-3, with a tentative D call TRBD2 (7 bases). The CDR3 loop spans 11 amino acids. The germline CDR1 and CDR2 sequences are MGHRA and YSYEKL. Trimming pared 6 bases from V and 12 bases from J, leaving 13 bases between.

This clonotype was recorded a few times. The chain is built from TRBV9 and TRBJ2-6; TRBD1 matches at 10 bases. Unmatched junction bases numbered 7, after V lost 4 bases and J lost 3 bases. This CDR3 contains 17 residues. Germline CDR1 SGDLS, CDR2 YYNGEE. The CDR3 DNA reads as TGTGCCAGCAGCACGCGACAGGGGGCGCTTGGGGCCAACGTCCTGACTTTC. Translation gives CASSTRQGALGANVLTF. The entire variable domain, with the rest obtained from reference TRBV9 and TRBJ2-6, is as follows: DSGVTQTPKHLITATGQRVTLRCSPRSGDLSVYWYQQSLDQGLQFLIQYYNGEERAKGNILERFSAQQFPDLHSELNLSSLELGDSALYFCASSTRQGALGANVLTFGAGSRLTVL.

The chain has TRBV5-1 and TRBJ1-1; 8 positions match TRBD1. Losses at the gene ends were 4 bases for V and 6 bases for J; bases not matched to a gene: 11. The CDR3 covers 15 residues. Germline V lookup: CDR1 SGHRS, CDR2 YFSETQ. CDR3 protein: CASSTLGQADAEAFF. CDR3 in DNA: TGCGCCAGCAGCACCCTGGGACAGGCTGACGCTGAAGCTTTCTTT.

The V call is TRBV11-1, the J call TRBJ1-6; the D is unclear. Germline CDR1 SGHAT, CDR2 FQDESV (reference sequence). CDR3 size: 19 residues. Trimming took off 5 bases at V and 0 bases at J, with 20 bases between the two ends. The CDR3 sequence is CASSPPPGHMSSYNSPLHF. The CDR3 DNA is TGTGCCAGCAGCCCACCACCGGGCCACATGAGCTCCTATAATTCACCCCTCCACTTT.

The chain has TRBV9 and TRBJ2-2, with 12 nucleotides matching TRBD2. V trimming: 3 bases; J trimming: 0 bases; junction bases outside the gene matches: 6. The CDR3 length is 18 residues. CDR1 is SGDLS and CDR2 is YYNGEE in the germline V gene. The CDR3 coding sequence is TGTGCCAGCAGCGGGGGACTAGCGGGCTTCGCGAACACCGGGGAGCTGTTTTTT. Amino acids: CASSGGLAGFANTGELFF.

This clonotype was picked up a small number of times. The rearrangement joins TRBV5-1 to TRBJ2-1; D might be TRBD1 (6 bases). The V end lost 1 base, the J end lost 2 bases, and 10 bases lay between the germline ends. Germline assignment: CDR1 SGHRS and CDR2 YFSETQ. This CDR3 contains 15 residues. CDR3 DNA sequence: TGCGCCAGCAGCTTGTGGGACACAGCCTACAATGAGCAGTTCTTC. This gives the protein CASSLWDTAYNEQFF.

The table lists this clonotype with a count of one. The CDR3 sequence is CASSSQMGEGSYNEQFF. Written as DNA, the CDR3 is TGTGCCAGCAGCTCCCAGATGGGGGAGGGTTCCTACAATGAGCAGTTCTTC. The rearrangement links TRBV7-6 to TRBJ2-1, with 7 bases identical to TRBD2. The CDR3 is 17 amino acids. The V and J ends lost 4 bases and 1 base, in that order; junction bases with no gene match: 10. Germline CDR1 and CDR2: SGHVS and FNYEAQ.

The DNA of the CDR3 is TGTGCCATCAGTGGTAGTGGTGAGCAGTTCTTC. Translated: CAISGSGEQFF. The genes are TRBV10-3 and TRBJ2-1, with D hard to call. The germline V and J ends were trimmed by 4 bases and 9 bases, with 7 bases remaining between them. This CDR3 is built from 11 residues. Germline loops: CDR1 ENHRY, CDR2 SYGVKD.